This T cell receptor beta chain was captured in a study of blood T cell repertoires in COVID-19. The overall study: The origin of the acute and convalescent COVID-19 samples was the United States, Italy and Spain.

Enrolled through a virtual design, the participants were between roughly 18 and 100 years of age and came from about two dozen US areas. Participant reports of clinical history set cohort assignment. Libraries were prepared by immunoSEQ multiplex PCR; TCRdb keeps only in-frame clonotypes and omits some of them. The profile shows about 200,000 clones, roughly nine tenths of them singletons. This CDR3 region has 13 residues. With V trimmed by 6 bases and J by 9 bases, 6 bases remained unmatched. Germline V gene sequence: CDR1 MNHEY, CDR2 SVGAGI. The rearrangement links TRBV6-5 to TRBJ1-2, with 11 bases lining up with TRBD1. Input material: PBMCs or T cells enriched from blood (not recorded which). This sequence was found in a woman aged 40 to 50 with acute COVID-19. The CDR3 DNA reads as TGTGCCAGCAGCCCCGGACAGGGGGCGAGCTACACCTTC. This gives the protein CASSPGQGASYTF.